The 13 T cell receptor beta chains in this list originate from one sample, sequenced in a study of CD8 T cells in Susac syndrome. A quantity of about 0.5 to 1 ug RNA underwent reverse transcription using random hexamers. TCRdb passed the immunoSEQ multiplex PCR reads through MiXCR, listing each CDR3 protein once. Of approximately 190,000 distinct CDR3 sequences listed, approximately 94% are singletons. The sample taken for sequencing was CD4+ T cells from PBMCs. These receptors were obtained from a human donor with Susac syndrome.

This clonotype has only a few counts. This chain uses TRBV4-1 with TRBJ2-3; 9 bases agree with TRBD1. The CDR3 runs 15 residues. Germline V gives CDR1 MGHRA, CDR2 YSYEKL. The J segment lost 5 bases and the V segment lost 4 bases, leaving 7 bases of the junction unmatched. The CDR3 loop is CASSLTGGDLDTQYF. CDR3 coding DNA: TGCGCCAGCAGCCTGACAGGGGGAGACCTAGATACGCAGTATTTT.

The chain employs TRBV15 and TRBJ2-1; tentative D call: TRBD1 (6 bases). Germline V CDR1 and CDR2: LNHNV, YYDKDF (reference sequence). The germline V and J ends were trimmed by 10 bases and 7 bases, with 17 bases remaining between them. The CDR3 sequence is 13 residues long. The CDR3 protein is CAISQGIGNEQFF. CDR3 DNA: TGTGCCATCAGTCAGGGGATTGGGAATGAGCAGTTCTTC.

This chain connects TRBV4-2 to TRBJ2-1, with 8 bases aligning to TRBD1. J lost 13 bases, V lost 4 bases, and 3 bases had no gene match. Germline V gives CDR1 LGHNA, CDR2 YNFKEQ. This CDR3 contains 11 residues. This chain's CDR3 is CASSPGQGQFF. The DNA for the CDR3 is TGTGCCAGCAGCCCCGGACAGGGTCAGTTCTTC.

As to this clonotype: The germline gene is not matched at one end of the junction; a read error may be the cause. The chain uses TRBV25-1 and TRBJ2-2, with no clear D. The germline V gene encodes CDR1 MGHDK and CDR2 SYGVNS. This CDR3 spans 13 amino acids. CDR3 in DNA: TGTGCAAGCAAGCCTAGAAACACCGGGGAGCTGTTTTTT. Protein product: CASKPRNTGELFF.

V usage is TRBV3-1 and J usage is TRBJ1-1; no clear D. V lost 1 base and J 5 bases, leaving 8 bases between the germline ends. CDR3 length: 13 amino acids. Germline-derived CDR1 and CDR2 are LGHDT and YNNKEL (reference sequence). CDR3 loop: CASSQVEGTEAFF. The CDR3 nucleotides read TGTGCCAGCAGCCAAGTTGAGGGAACTGAAGCTTTCTTT.

This rearrangement joins TRBV6-5 to TRBJ2-7; 12 bases are a match to TRBD1. This CDR3 is 14 amino acids long. V shed 6 bases, J shed 3 bases, and the junction held 3 bases outside the gene matches. Germline loops: CDR1 MNHEY, CDR2 SVGAGI. CDR3 region: CASRRDRGLYEQYF. The CDR3 DNA follows: TGTGCCAGCAGGAGGGACAGGGGGCTCTACGAGCAGTACTTC.

J is TRBJ2-3 and V is TRBV5-8; possible D gene TRBD1, 6 bases. The CDR3 extends over 12 amino acids. V lost 5 bases and J lost 4, with 8 bases in between. Germline CDR1 reads SGHTS; CDR2 reads YDEGEE. This CDR3 reads CASSGGADTQYF. CDR3 nucleotides: TGTGCCAGCAGTGGGGGCGCAGATACGCAGTATTTT.

The rearrangement links TRBV7-3 to TRBJ2-2; D gene unclear. Deletions cut 4 bases from V and 2 bases from J, with 14 bases between. Germline CDR1 is SGHTA and CDR2 is FQGTGA. The CDR3 covers 16 residues. CDR3: CASSSRASVNTGELFF. CDR3 in DNA: TGTGCCAGCAGCTCCCGCGCCTCAGTTAACACCGGGGAGCTGTTTTTT. Supplemented by reference TRBV7-3 and TRBJ2-2, the full variable domain reads GAGVSQTPSNKVTEKGKYVELRCDPISGHTALYWYRQSLGQGPEFLIYFQGTGAADDSGLPNDRFFAVRPEGSVSTLKIQRTERGDSAVYLCASSSRASVNTGELFFGEGSRLTVL.

The chain employs TRBV20-1 and TRBJ1-5; TRBD1 agrees at 10 bases. Per the germline V gene, CDR1 is DFQATT and CDR2 is SNEGSKA (reference sequence). This CDR3 is 14 amino acids long. The V segment lost 6 bases and the J segment 6 bases; nucleotides outside the gene matches: 8. CDR3 sequence reads: CSARDRGFPQPQHF. CDR3 nucleotide sequence: TGCAGTGCCAGGGACAGGGGATTTCCTCAGCCCCAGCATTTT.

The chain joins TRBV29-1 to TRBJ2-2; 8 nucleotides line up with TRBD1. The CDR3 is 16 amino acids. V shed 1 base, J shed 1 base, and the junction held 5 bases outside the gene matches. Germline V gene lookup returns CDR1 SQVTM and CDR2 ANQGSEA. The CDR3 protein is CSVEVIRGRNTGELFF. The CDR3 DNA reads as TGCAGCGTTGAAGTGATCAGGGGGCGGAACACCGGGGAGCTGTTTTTT.

This sequence joins TRBV30 and TRBJ1-2; D not resolved. Germline CDR1 is GTSNPN and CDR2 is SVGIG (reference sequence). The CDR3 covers 15 residues. V lost 0 bases to trimming and J lost 5 bases, with 16 bases between them. CDR3: CAWSVPPEGGYGYTF. The CDR3 region has the DNA TGTGCCTGGAGTGTTCCCCCAGAGGGAGGGTATGGCTACACCTTC.

The chain is built from TRBV27 and TRBJ1-6; possible D gene TRBD1, 5 bases. Trimming shortened V by 7 bases and J by 4 bases, and 29 bases separated the two germline ends. The CDR3 sequence is 20 residues long. Germline V gives CDR1 MNHEY, CDR2 SMNVEV (reference sequence). DNA for the CDR3: TGTGCCAGCACACACAGTAGGGACCTAATGGTCGCAGCTTATAATTCACCCCTCCACTTT. This encodes CASTHSRDLMVAAYNSPLHF.

This clonotype has just one count. The chain uses TRBV30 and TRBJ1-5; the D gene is possibly TRBD1 (6 bases). Germline V lookup: CDR1 GTSNPN, CDR2 SVGIG (reference sequence). There are 14 residues in the CDR3. With 7 bases removed from V and 2 bases from J, the gap between germline ends came to 15 bases. The CDR3 spells CALGGRGGNQPQHF. DNA for the CDR3: TGTGCCTTAGGGGGTCGTGGTGGCAATCAGCCCCAGCATTTT. Drawing the rest from reference TRBV30 and TRBJ1-5, the complete variable domain is SQTIHQWPATLVQPVGSPLSLECTVEGTSNPNLYWYRQAAGRGLQLLFYSVGIGQISSEVPQNLSASRPQDRQFILSSKKLLLSDSGFYLCALGGRGGNQPQHFGDGTRLSIL.